Below are 13 T cell receptor beta chains sequenced from a single sample in a study of T cells in Graves' hyperthyroidism and ophthalmopathy. RNA transcripts gave rise to amplified TCR beta CDR3 regions. First-round RT-PCR of the TCR CDR3 relied on the HTBI primer set. MiXCR, run by TCRdb on the multiplex PCR reads, gives a single entry per CDR3 protein. Counted here are about 560,000 distinct CDR3 sequences, approximately 15% occurring once; the ten biggest clones make up 18%. The material sequenced was blood. These TCRs come from a woman under 30 with Graves' hyperthyroidism.

Points on this clonotype: At one boundary the junction diverges from the germline segment, which might be a read error. This chain joins TRBV24-1 and TRBJ2-2; D possibly corresponds to TRBD2 (6 bases). This CDR3 is built from 17 residues. Germline CDR1 and CDR2: KGHDR and SFDVKD. The CDR3 DNA sequence: TGTGCCACCAGTGATTTGCCAAGTCTAGCGAAAACCGGGGAGCTGTTTTTT. Protein product: CATSDLPSLAKTGELFF.

This clonotype occurred many times. The genes are TRBV7-6 and TRBJ2-1; 8 nucleotides line up with TRBD2. Germline loops: CDR1 SGHVS, CDR2 FNYEAQ. The J segment lost 7 bases and the V segment lost 3 bases, leaving 11 bases of the junction unmatched. The CDR3 loop spans 16 amino acids. As DNA, the CDR3 is TGTGCCAGCAGCTTGGAAGCGGGAGTGAGGGGAAATGAGCAGTTCTTC. This sequence encodes CASSLEAGVRGNEQFF.

The sample holds many counts of this clonotype. In nucleotides, the CDR3 is TGTGCCAGCAGCTTGGGCCCCGGAAACTATGGCTACACCTTC. It encodes CASSLGPGNYGYTF. The V and J genes are TRBV7-2 and TRBJ1-2; no firm D call. Germline V gives CDR1 SGHTA, CDR2 FQGNSA. V was cut by 3 bases and J by 2 bases, with 10 bases left in between. The CDR3 has 14 residues. The full variable domain, its missing parts supplied by reference TRBV7-2 and TRBJ1-2, is GAGVSQSPSNKVTEKGKDVELRCDPISGHTALYWYRQSLGQGLEFLIYFQGNSAPDKSGLPSDRFSAERTGGSVSTLTIQRTQQEDSAVYLCASSLGPGNYGYTFGSGTRLTVV.

The CDR3 DNA sequence: TGTGCCTGGAGTGTTGGAGGGCGGACTGAAGCTTTCTTT. It is translated as CAWSVGGRTEAFF. The chain is built from TRBV30 and TRBJ1-1, with no clear D. CDR1 and CDR2 (germline): GTSNPN, SVGIG (reference sequence). CDR3 length: 13 residues. V lost 0 bases to trimming and J lost 5 bases, with 10 bases between them.

The V and J genes are TRBV20-1 and TRBJ2-3; 11 bases agree with TRBD2. V lost 5 bases to trimming and J lost 5 bases; unmatched junction nucleotides: 6. The CDR3 is 14 residues long. CDR1 is DFQATT and CDR2 is SNEGSKA in the germline V gene (reference sequence). The CDR3 sequence is CSAPVAGGQDTQYF. CDR3 DNA sequence: TGCAGTGCTCCCGTAGCGGGGGGGCAAGATACGCAGTATTTT.

This clonotype has ten or more counts. V usage is TRBV11-2 and J usage is TRBJ1-1; D may be TRBD1 (6 bases). This CDR3 contains 15 residues. Trimming left V 0 bases short and J 1 base short, with 9 bases between. CDR1 is SGHAT and CDR2 is FQNNGV in the germline V gene. The CDR3 nucleotides are TGTGCCAGCAGCTTAGAGGGGGGCCCGAACACTGAAGCTTTCTTT. Amino acid sequence: CASSLEGGPNTEAFF. The full variable domain, completed using reference TRBV11-2 and TRBJ1-1, is EAGVAQSPRYKIIEKRQSVAFWCNPISGHATLYWYQQILGQGPKLLIQFQNNGVVDDSQLPKDRFSAERLKGVDSTLKIQPAKLEDSAVYLCASSLEGGPNTEAFFGQGTRLTVV.

This clonotype was observed a few times. This chain uses TRBV10-3 with TRBJ1-2; no clear D. CDR3 size: 11 residues. Germline V gene sequence: CDR1 ENHRY, CDR2 SYGVKD. The V gene lost 6 bases and the J gene lost 4 bases, with 6 bases spanning the gap. The CDR3 DNA is TGTGCCATCAGGGCCGCCTATGGCTACACCTTC. Its translation is CAIRAAYGYTF.

This clonotype was detected ten times or more. This rearrangement joins TRBV2 to TRBJ2-7; D perhaps matches TRBD2 (5 bases). V gave up 6 bases and J gave up 2 bases, with 14 bases separating them. Germline V gives CDR1 SNHLY, CDR2 FYNNEI. The CDR3 runs 14 residues. CDR3 nucleotides: TGTGCCAGCAGACCCACGCGGGCCGCCTACGAGCAGTACTTC. Protein sequence: CASRPTRAAYEQYF.

The chain couples TRBV6-4 to TRBJ1-6; D gene unclear. CDR1 is MRHNA and CDR2 is SNTAGT in the germline V gene. The CDR3 spans 16 residues. V was pared by 4 bases and J by 7 bases, with 17 bases between. The DNA for the CDR3 is TGTGCCAGCAGTGTATGGGCAGATACAAAAAATTCACCCCTCCACTTT. It encodes CASSVWADTKNSPLHF.

The chain couples TRBV5-1 to TRBJ2-1; TRBD1 might be the D (7 bases). The CDR3 loop spans 16 amino acids. Germline values: CDR1 SGHRS, CDR2 YFSETQ. The germline V and J ends were trimmed by 0 bases and 4 bases, with 14 bases remaining between them. The CDR3 sequence: CASSLAGGQPYNEQFF. The CDR3, as DNA: TGCGCCAGCAGCTTGGCCGGGGGACAGCCTTACAATGAGCAGTTCTTC.

This clonotype was recorded many times. The V and J genes are TRBV11-3 and TRBJ2-1, with TRBD1 as a possible D gene (6 bases). With 1 base removed from V and 2 bases from J, the gap between germline ends came to 9 bases. Looked up from germline, CDR1 is SGHNT and CDR2 is YENEEA. The CDR3 is made up of 15 amino acids. The DNA for the CDR3 is TGTGCCAGCAGCTTAGTTTGGACAGCCTACAATGAGCAGTTCTTC. Translating it yields CASSLVWTAYNEQFF.

The DNA of the CDR3 is TGTGCCAGCACCCTACAGGGGTCTATCTATGGCTACACCTTC. Its protein product is CASTLQGSIYGYTF. The chain has TRBV3-1 and TRBJ1-2, with TRBD1 matching 7 bases. With V trimmed by 7 bases and J by 4 bases, 9 bases remained unmatched. Germline loops: CDR1 LGHDT, CDR2 YNNKEL (reference sequence). The CDR3 runs 14 residues.

This clonotype was counted only a few times. The chain joins TRBV7-2 to TRBJ1-1; 9 bases map to TRBD1. CDR1 SGHTA and CDR2 FQGNSA come from the germline V gene. This CDR3 has 16 residues. The J segment lost 3 bases and the V segment lost 5 bases, leaving 10 bases of the junction unmatched. This CDR3 reads CASSPGTGIIDTEAFF. The CDR3 DNA reads TGTGCCAGCAGCCCCGGGACAGGGATAATTGACACTGAAGCTTTCTTT.